The rows below give T cell receptor beta chains drawn from one sample of a study of graft-versus-host responses after intestinal transplantation. These receptors have no known antigen. TCRdb's table, derived via immunoSEQ multiplex PCR, lists solely in-frame clones and lacks some. Of about 97,000 clones listed, around 93% were seen once; the top ten hold around 0.07%. The material was unstimulated CD8+ T cells sorted from spleen or lymph node cells, obtained before transplant. Every receptor here comes from a human donor who was the organ donor for an intestinal transplant. CDR3s include the opening cysteine and the closing phenylalanine or tryptophan. D genes are given only for firm matches. Clone size is not always given. Where it is, it says once, few, many or a class for expanded clones.

J: TRBJ1-1; size: -; D: TRBD1; V: TRBV6-1; DNA: TGTGCCAGCCACAGGGGTAGCACTGAAGCTTTCTTT; CDR3: CASHRGSTEAFF
J: TRBJ2-7; size: -; D: -; V: TRBV14; DNA: TGTGCCAGCAGCCTAGATAATCGCTACGAGCAGTACTTC; CDR3: CASSLDNRYEQYF
J: TRBJ2-5; size: -; D: TRBD2; V: TRBV7-2; DNA: TGTGCCAGCAGCATTAGCGGGGGGGCCGAGGAGACCCAGTACTTC; CDR3: CASSISGGAEETQYF
J: TRBJ2-1; size: -; D: -; V: TRBV4-1; DNA: TGCGCCAGCAGCCTGACCGAAGCAGGGGCTGGTGAGCAGTTCTTC; CDR3: CASSLTEAGAGEQFF
J: TRBJ2-2; size: -; D: -; V: TRBV9; DNA: TGTGCCAGCAGCGTAGTTCTCGGGGAGCTGTTTTTT; CDR3: CASSVVLGELFF
J: TRBJ2-6; size: -; D: TRBD1; V: TRBV5-1; DNA: TGCGCCAGCAGGCCGGGTACCGGGACAGGGTTGTCTGGGGCCAACGTCCTGACTTTC; CDR3: CASRPGTGTGLSGANVLTF
J: TRBJ1-2; size: -; D: -; V: TRBV12-5; DNA: TGTGCTAGTGGTTTGGTAGTTATGATCGGCGACTTGTATGGCTACACCTTC; CDR3: CASGLVVMIGDLYGYTF
J: TRBJ1-4; size: -; D: -; V: TRBV14; DNA: TGTGCCAGCAGCCAAGAATCACTGGGGGGGAATGAAAAACTGTTTTTT; CDR3: CASSQESLGGNEKLFF
J: TRBJ2-7; size: -; D: -; V: TRBV7-8; DNA: TGTGCCAGCAGCTTATCGCCCTTTGGCGGGACGGTTTACGAGCAGTACTTC; CDR3: CASSLSPFGGTVYEQYF
J: TRBJ2-7; size: -; D: -; V: TRBV2; DNA: TGTGCCAGCATTTTTGGGGATGGAGGCGAGCAGTACTTC; CDR3: CASIFGDGGEQYF
J: TRBJ2-7; size: -; D: TRBD1; V: TRBV4-1; DNA: TGCGCCAGCAGCCAAGCGGGACAGGGTAACGAGCAGTACTTC; CDR3: CASSQAGQGNEQYF
J: TRBJ1-6; size: -; D: TRBD1; V: TRBV19; DNA: TGTGCCAGTACCCTCTTCGGACAGGGATCTTCACCCCTCCACTTT; CDR3: CASTLFGQGSSPLHF
J: TRBJ2-7; size: -; D: TRBD2; V: TRBV14; DNA: TGTGCCAGCAGCCAAGCACTAGCGGGGGCTGACGAGCAGTACTTC; CDR3: CASSQALAGADEQYF
J: TRBJ2-2; size: -; D: -; V: TRBV29-1; DNA: TGCAGCGTGGGCCTCTCTACAGGGAACACCGGGGAGCTGTTTTTT; CDR3: CSVGLSTGNTGELFF
J: TRBJ1-1; size: -; D: TRBD1; V: TRBV19; DNA: TGTGCCAGTAGTATTCGGACAGGGCAGATGAACACTGAAGCTTTCTTT; CDR3: CASSIRTGQMNTEAFF
J: TRBJ2-5; size: -; D: TRBD2; V: TRBV7-8; DNA: TGTGCCAGCAGGTCATCTCGGACTAGCGGGGGAAAAGAGACCCAGTACTTC; CDR3: CASRSSRTSGGKETQYF
J: TRBJ2-2; size: -; D: TRBD2; V: TRBV7-9; DNA: TGTGCCAGCAGCCACAGGACTAGCGGGAGGGCCTTAACCGGGGAGCTGTTTTTT; CDR3: CASSHRTSGRALTGELFF
J: TRBJ2-1; size: -; D: -; V: TRBV11-1; DNA: TGTGCCAGCAGCTTAGATGCGGGCCGGGTCTACAATGAGCAGTTCTTC; CDR3: CASSLDAGRVYNEQFF
J: TRBJ1-2; size: -; D: TRBD1; V: TRBV28; DNA: TGTGCCAGCAACGCCGGGACAGGGTGGGGCTACACCTTC; CDR3: CASNAGTGWGYTF
J: TRBJ2-1; size: -; D: TRBD2; V: TRBV11-3; DNA: TGTGCCAGCAGCTTAGGGGGAGGGAGGGATGAGCAGTTCTTC; CDR3: CASSLGGGRDEQFF
J: TRBJ2-1; size: -; D: TRBD2; V: TRBV11-3; DNA: TGTGCCAGCAGCTCCCCGGGACTAGCGGGTGAGCAGTTCTTC; CDR3: CASSSPGLAGEQFF
J: TRBJ2-3; size: -; D: -; V: TRBV7-8; DNA: TGTGCCAGCAGCTTATTTGTCGTCCGTGCGGGATACACAGATACGCAGTATTTT; CDR3: CASSLFVVRAGYTDTQYF
J: TRBJ2-7; size: -; D: TRBD2; V: TRBV4-1; DNA: TGCGCCAGCAGCCAGCACCCCCCTAGCGGGAGGTCCCCCTACGAGCAGTACTTC; CDR3: CASSQHPPSGRSPYEQYF
J: TRBJ2-1; size: -; D: TRBD1; V: TRBV29-1; DNA: TGCAGCGTTGAAGAAGGGACAGGGGGTCAGCAGTTCTTC; CDR3: CSVEEGTGGQQFF
J: TRBJ1-3; size: -; D: TRBD1; V: TRBV6-5; DNA: TGTGCCAGCAGTTACTCTACAGGGGTTACTGGAAACACCATATATTTT; CDR3: CASSYSTGVTGNTIYF
J: TRBJ2-1; size: -; D: -; V: TRBV9; DNA: TGTGCCAGCAGCGTAGCTACCGGGTCCTCCTACAATGAGCAGTTCTTC; CDR3: CASSVATGSSYNEQFF
J: TRBJ1-2; size: -; D: -; V: TRBV19; DNA: TGTGCCAGGCGGGACCTAGCTAACTATGGCTACACCTTC; CDR3: CARRDLANYGYTF
J: TRBJ2-3; size: -; D: -; V: TRBV15; DNA: TGTGCCACCAGCATAGAAATGGAAGACTTTCTCTCCACCACAGATACGCAGTATTTT; CDR3: CATSIEMEDFLSTTDTQYF
J: TRBJ2-6; size: -; D: -; V: TRBV2; DNA: TGTGCCAGCTGGGGGCCCATCGCTGGGGCCAACGTCCTGACTTTC; CDR3: CASWGPIAGANVLTF
J: TRBJ2-7; size: few; D: TRBD2; V: TRBV5-6; DNA: TGTGCCAGCAGCTTGGGACTAGCGGGGGCCTACGAGCAGTACTTC; CDR3: CASSLGLAGAYEQYF
J: TRBJ2-7; size: -; D: TRBD2; V: TRBV28; DNA: TGTGCCAGCAAGATTCACGGCGGGAGGGCAGGGGAGCAGTACTTC; CDR3: CASKIHGGRAGEQYF
J: TRBJ2-2; size: -; D: TRBD2; V: TRBV27; DNA: TGTGCCAGCAGTCCCCCCGGGGGGGGGAACACCGGGGAGCTGTTTTTT; CDR3: CASSPPGGGNTGELFF
J: TRBJ1-5; size: -; D: -; V: TRBV2; DNA: TGTGCCAGCAGCACCGGGACAAGACATCAGCCCCAGCATTTT; CDR3: CASSTGTRHQPQHF
J: TRBJ1-1; size: -; D: -; V: TRBV7-9; DNA: TGTGCCAGCAGGTCCTTGAACACTGAAGCTTTCTTT; CDR3: CASRSLNTEAFF
J: TRBJ2-5; size: -; D: TRBD1; V: TRBV6-6; DNA: TGTGCCAGCAGTTACCCCGGGGACAGATTACAAGAGACCCAGTACTTC; CDR3: CASSYPGDRLQETQYF
J: TRBJ1-1; size: -; D: -; V: TRBV5-4; DNA: TGTGCCAGCAGCCGCCCGGGGTTAACAACTGTTGAAGCTTTCTTT; CDR3: CASSRPGLTTVEAFF
J: TRBJ2-7; size: -; D: TRBD1; V: TRBV19; DNA: TGTGCCAGTAGTATACCAGGACAGGGAGTGTACGAGCAGTACTTC; CDR3: CASSIPGQGVYEQYF
J: TRBJ1-5; size: -; D: TRBD1; V: TRBV15; DNA: TGTGCCACCAGCAGGGACTTGGACAGGGGGGGTAAAAGCAATCAGCCCCAGCATTTT; CDR3: CATSRDLDRGGKSNQPQHF
J: TRBJ2-1; size: -; D: TRBD2; V: TRBV9; DNA: TGTGCCAGCAGCGGGACTAGCGGGGGGGCTCGGAATGAGCAGTTCTTC; CDR3: CASSGTSGGARNEQFF
J: TRBJ2-3; size: -; D: -; V: TRBV27; DNA: TGTGCCAGCAGTTCGACAACTAGCAAAAGGAGCACAGATACGCAGTATTTT; CDR3: CASSSTTSKRSTDTQYF
J: TRBJ1-5; size: -; D: -; V: TRBV28; DNA: TGTGCCAGCGCGCAGGTTTATAGCAATCAGCCCCAGCATTTT; CDR3: CASAQVYSNQPQHF
J: TRBJ2-1; size: -; D: -; V: TRBV6-5; DNA: TGTGCCAGCAGTTCCAGGGATGCCTACAATGAGCAGTTCTTC; CDR3: CASSSRDAYNEQFF
J: TRBJ2-3; size: -; D: -; V: TRBV5-4; DNA: TGTGCCAGCAGCAGCTCAGGGGCAGATACGCAGTATTTT; CDR3: CASSSSGADTQYF
J: TRBJ1-2; size: -; D: -; V: TRBV28; DNA: TGTGCCAGCAGTTTAGCCAGGAACTATGGCTACACCTTC; CDR3: CASSLARNYGYTF
J: TRBJ2-5; size: -; D: -; V: TRBV28; DNA: TGCGCCAGCAGTTTATTCGCAGGAAGGCCACCGTACCAAGAGACCCAGTACTTC; CDR3: CASSLFAGRPPYQETQYF
J: TRBJ1-1; size: -; D: -; V: TRBV7-9; DNA: TGTGCCAGCGTAGACTTGAACACTGAAGCTTTCTTT; CDR3: CASVDLNTEAFF
J: TRBJ1-1; size: few; D: -; V: TRBV2; DNA: TGTGCCAGGGCACACGTTATCATGAACACTGAAGCTTTCTTT; CDR3: CARAHVIMNTEAFF
J: TRBJ2-7; size: -; D: TRBD1; V: TRBV11-2; DNA: TGTGCCAGCAGTCCAGGGGGCGGCGAGCAGTACTTC; CDR3: CASSPGGGEQYF
J: TRBJ1-2; size: -; D: TRBD1; V: TRBV7-9; DNA: TGTGCCAGCAGAATTCACCCGGGGACAGTTACCAACTATGGCTACACCTTC; CDR3: CASRIHPGTVTNYGYTF
J: TRBJ2-5; size: -; D: TRBD2; V: TRBV7-6; DNA: TGTGCCAGCAGCCTCCCCAGGGGTAGCGGGGCGCCCTTTATGGAGACCCAGTACTTC; CDR3: CASSLPRGSGAPFMETQYF
J: TRBJ1-5; size: -; D: -; V: TRBV7-2; DNA: TGTGCCAGCAGCTTAGGTTACGGGAATCAGCCCCAGCATTTT; CDR3: CASSLGYGNQPQHF
J: TRBJ1-2; size: -; D: TRBD1; V: TRBV7-9; DNA: TGTGCCAGCAGCCCCGGGACAGGCTATGGCTACACCTTC; CDR3: CASSPGTGYGYTF
J: TRBJ2-4; size: -; D: -; V: TRBV2; DNA: TGTGCCAGCATTGGGGGCCTAGCCAAAAACATTCAGTACTTC; CDR3: CASIGGLAKNIQYF
J: TRBJ2-7; size: -; D: TRBD1; V: TRBV10-1; DNA: TGCGCCAGCAGTGAGTCGGGAACCGGGACAGGGTTTAACGAGCAGTACTTC; CDR3: CASSESGTGTGFNEQYF
J: TRBJ2-7; size: -; D: TRBD1; V: TRBV29-1; DNA: TGCAGCGGACTGCGCACAGGGGATGAGCAGTACTTC; CDR3: CSGLRTGDEQYF
J: TRBJ2-2; size: -; D: -; V: TRBV7-9; DNA: TGTGCCAGCAGCCCCGGGACTTCTCCCGGGGAGCTGTTTTTT; CDR3: CASSPGTSPGELFF
J: TRBJ1-2; size: -; D: -; V: TRBV13; DNA: TGTGCCAGCAGCTCGGGGCGGGGGGCTAACTATGGCTACACCTTC; CDR3: CASSSGRGANYGYTF
J: TRBJ2-7; size: -; D: TRBD2; V: TRBV15; DNA: TGTGTCACCAGCAGAATGGGCGGGAGCTACGAGCAGTACTTC; CDR3: CVTSRMGGSYEQYF
J: TRBJ1-4; size: -; D: TRBD1; V: TRBV30; DNA: TGTGCCTGGAGTGTACCAGGGGGTAGTGAAAAACTGTTTTTT; CDR3: CAWSVPGGSEKLFF
J: TRBJ2-3; size: -; D: TRBD2; V: TRBV6-5; DNA: TGTGCCAGCAGTTACGGGCTAGCGGGAGCAGCAGATACGCAGTATTTT; CDR3: CASSYGLAGAADTQYF